The 20 T cell receptor beta chains in this list originate from one sample, sequenced in a study of CD8 T cells in Susac syndrome. After extraction with the RNeasy kit, about 0.5 to 1 ug of the RNA was reverse transcribed using random hexamers. TCRdb redid the calling of the immunoSEQ multiplex PCR reads with MiXCR, one entry per CDR3 protein. The sample shows around 150,000 distinct CDR3 sequences, approximately 92% of them seen only once. What was sequenced was CD4+ T cells from PBMCs. Receptors originate from a human donor in good health.

This clonotype was counted between two and nine times. The V call is TRBV3-1, the J call TRBJ1-3; D is unclear. CDR3 length: 13 amino acids. V was shortened by 0 bases and J by 7 bases, with 7 bases between the two germline ends. Germline V gives CDR1 LGHDT, CDR2 YNNKEL (reference sequence). The CDR3, as DNA: TGTGCCAGCAGCCAAGATCGCGGGAACACCATATATTTT. This translates into CASSQDRGNTIYF.

The chain combines TRBV18 with TRBJ1-2; D ambiguous. Germline V gene sequence: CDR1 KGHSH, CDR2 LQKENI. The V end lost 6 bases, the J end lost 7 bases, and 18 bases lay between the germline ends. This CDR3 region has 14 residues. CDR3 bases: TGTGCCAGCTCTCCCCCCGGGGATTATGGTGGCTACACCTTC. This translates into CASSPPGDYGGYTF.

The V call is TRBV5-4, the J call TRBJ2-1; D call uncertain. The CDR3 consists of 12 residues. Germline V gives CDR1 SGHNT, CDR2 YYREEE (reference sequence). With 0 bases removed from V and 7 bases from J, the gap between germline ends came to 5 bases. The CDR3: CASSLAGNEQFF. DNA for the CDR3: TGTGCCAGCAGCTTGGCAGGTAATGAGCAGTTCTTC.

The J gene is TRBJ2-5, the V gene TRBV9, with unresolved D. The CDR3 covers 15 residues. With 0 bases removed from V and 2 bases from J, the gap between germline ends came to 11 bases. CDR1 is SGDLS and CDR2 is YYNGEE in the germline V gene. CDR3 sequence reads: CASSVAPDDQETQYF. CDR3 nucleotides: TGTGCCAGCAGCGTAGCCCCAGACGATCAAGAGACCCAGTACTTC.

V is TRBV5-1 and J is TRBJ1-4; TRBD1 is a possible D gene (6 bases). This CDR3 is 14 amino acids long. CDR1 and CDR2 (germline): SGHRS, YFSETQ. V gave up 7 bases and J gave up 3 bases, with 13 bases separating them. The CDR3 DNA follows: TGCGCCAGCCGTACGGGGGCATCTAATGAAAAACTGTTTTTT. Translated, it gives CASRTGASNEKLFF.

The chain joins TRBV5-8 to TRBJ2-5; D gene ambiguous. The length of the CDR3 is 14 residues. Trimming took off 2 bases at V and 2 bases at J, with 10 bases between the two ends. Germline CDR1 is SGHTS and CDR2 is YDEGEE. CDR3 residues: CASSFGQQQETQYF. The CDR3 DNA reads TGTGCCAGCAGCTTCGGTCAGCAACAAGAGACCCAGTACTTC.

V gene TRBV10-3 combines with J gene TRBJ1-3; 7 bases fit TRBD1. Germline assignment: CDR1 ENHRY and CDR2 SYGVKD. The J segment lost 0 bases and the V segment lost 10 bases, leaving 9 bases of the junction unmatched. CDR3 length: 15 amino acids. CDR3 nucleotide sequence: TGTGCCACTAGGGACAGTCAAAACTCTGGAAACACCATATATTTT. This gives the protein CATRDSQNSGNTIYF.

V usage is TRBV5-6 and J usage is TRBJ2-7; D possibly corresponds to TRBD1 (7 bases). V shed 4 bases and J shed 3 bases, with 14 bases lying between them. Germline assignment: CDR1 SGHDT and CDR2 YYEEEE. The CDR3 covers 14 residues. The CDR3 bases are TGTGCCAGCAGCGGCGGGACAGCAGACTACGAGCAGTACTTC. This encodes CASSGGTADYEQYF.

The gene calls are TRBV7-3 and TRBJ2-2; D is possibly TRBD2 (6 bases). The CDR3 covers 13 residues. Germline CDR1 and CDR2: SGHTA and FQGTGA. The V gene lost 7 bases and the J gene lost 5 bases, with 11 bases spanning the gap. The chain's CDR3 is CASKEGPTGELFF. CDR3 in DNA: TGTGCCAGCAAGGAGGGGCCAACCGGGGAGCTGTTTTTT.

The chain links TRBV18 to TRBJ2-5; D uncertain. CDR3 length equals 14 residues. Germline CDR1 is KGHSH and CDR2 is LQKENI. Between the trimmed V and J ends, which lost 3 bases and 1 base, there was a span of 9 bases. CDR3 DNA sequence: TGTGCCAGCTCACCCCCGGGCCTCCAAGAGACCCAGTACTTC. It yields the protein CASSPPGLQETQYF.

The CDR3 sequence: CASSQVGQGYYGYTF. In DNA form, the CDR3 reads TGTGCCAGCAGCCAAGTGGGACAGGGGTACTATGGCTACACCTTC. The chain couples TRBV3-1 to TRBJ1-2; 10 nucleotides match TRBD1. CDR3 length equals 15 residues. The V and J ends lost 1 base and 3 bases, in that order; junction bases with no gene match: 2. The germline V gene has CDR1 LGHDT and CDR2 YNNKEL (reference sequence).

The V and J genes are TRBV7-3 and TRBJ1-1; 10 bases fit TRBD1. This CDR3 comprises 13 residues. With 2 bases clipped from V and 12 bases from J, the junction kept 6 bases outside the gene matches. Germline V gene sequence: CDR1 SGHTA, CDR2 FQGTGA. CDR3 region: CASSLGGTGETFF. In nucleotides, the CDR3 is TGTGCCAGCAGCTTAGGGGGGACAGGGGAAACTTTCTTT.

This clonotype was recorded once. This sequence joins TRBV5-1 and TRBJ2-1; TRBD1 matches at 11 bases. CDR3 length equals 13 residues. Germline assignment: CDR1 SGHRS and CDR2 YFSETQ. V lost 7 bases to trimming and J lost 3 bases; unmatched junction nucleotides: 0. CDR3 DNA sequence: TGCGCCAGCGGGACAGGGGGCTACAATGAGCAGTTCTTC. It yields the protein CASGTGGYNEQFF.

In DNA, the CDR3 is TGTGCCATCAAAGGGACAGAACTCTACGAGCAGTACTTC. Its protein product is CAIKGTELYEQYF. The V gene is TRBV10-3, the J gene TRBJ2-7; 7 bases map to TRBD1. Germline CDR1 and CDR2: ENHRY and SYGVKD. The CDR3 totals 13 residues. With 7 bases clipped from V and 3 bases from J, the junction kept 6 bases outside the gene matches.

The chain has TRBV9 and TRBJ1-1, with unresolved D. Germline assignment: CDR1 SGDLS and CDR2 YYNGEE. Deletions cut 0 bases from V and 10 bases from J, with 13 bases between. The CDR3 length is 13 residues. The CDR3 DNA is TGTGCCAGCAGCGTAGCTGTGGAAGGTGGAGCTTTCTTT. Encoded protein: CASSVAVEGGAFF.

The chain combines TRBV6-6 with TRBJ2-5; 8 bases match TRBD1. CDR1 and CDR2 from the germline V gene are MNHNY and SVGAGI (reference sequence). The CDR3 sequence is 12 residues long. The V gene end was trimmed by 7 bases and the J gene end by 7 bases; junction bases not matched to a gene: 5. Written as DNA, the CDR3 is TGTGCCAGCAAGTCCGGACAGGGGACCCAGTACTTC. Translation: CASKSGQGTQYF.

The chain joins TRBV14 to TRBJ2-3; D is undetermined. The CDR3 runs 15 residues. Germline V lookup: CDR1 SGHDN, CDR2 FVKESK. Trimming removed 4 bases from V and 0 bases from J, with 11 bases in between. The CDR3 loop reads CASSPIGLSTDTQYF. The CDR3 DNA reads TGTGCCAGCAGCCCGATCGGGTTAAGCACAGATACGCAGTATTTT.

The chain employs TRBV20-1 and TRBJ2-5; no definite D call. CDR3 length: 14 amino acids. Trimming took 0 bases from V and 5 from J, leaving 13 bases between them. Per germline, CDR1 DFQATT and CDR2 SNEGSKA (reference sequence). The chain's CDR3 is CSARDRVYGETQYF. CDR3 DNA sequence: TGCAGTGCTAGAGATAGGGTGTATGGCGAGACCCAGTACTTC.

The chain carries TRBV3-1 and TRBJ2-5; D possibly corresponds to TRBD2 (6 bases). The ends were cut back, 4 bases at V and 5 bases at J, with 17 bases in the middle. Germline lookup yields CDR1 LGHDT and CDR2 YNNKEL (reference sequence). CDR3 size: 15 residues. CDR3 protein: CASSLGTPPGETQYF. CDR3 sequence (DNA): TGTGCCAGCAGCCTCGGGACTCCACCTGGGGAGACCCAGTACTTC.

The chain couples TRBV6-1 to TRBJ2-7, with D tentatively TRBD2 (6 bases). This CDR3 is built from 13 residues. Trimming shortened V by 2 bases and J by 1 base, and 6 bases separated the two germline ends. Germline-derived CDR1 and CDR2 are MNHNS and SASEGT. CDR3 coding DNA: TGTGCCAGCAGTGAACTAGCGTCCTACGAGCAGTACTTC. This gives the protein CASSELASYEQYF.